The 24 T cell receptor beta chains listed next were all sequenced from one sample in a study of blood T cells in healthy people across ages. With a J-beta primer mix and a sample-barcoded 5' primer, a second PCR ran roughly 6 to 11 cycles. Each CDR3 protein is one row after TCRdb ran MiXCR on the 5' RACE reads. The table shows about 1,600,000 distinct CDR3 sequences, with around two fifths occurring only once. Specimen: blood. All receptors derive from a woman younger than 35 in good health.

This rearrangement joins TRBV4-2 to TRBJ2-3, with no clear D. In germline, CDR1 is LGHNA, CDR2 YNFKEQ. The CDR3 runs 15 residues. Deletions cut 0 bases from V and 2 bases from J, with 9 bases between. CDR3 nucleotide sequence: TGTGCCAGCAGCCAAGAGAGCGCTTTCACAGATACGCAGTATTTT. The encoded protein is CASSQESAFTDTQYF.

This rearrangement joins TRBV7-2 to TRBJ2-5; the match to TRBD2 covers 10 bases. J was trimmed by 11 bases and V by 3 bases; bases with no gene match: 21. CDR3 length equals 18 residues. The germline CDR1 and CDR2 sequences are SGHTA and FQGNSA. The CDR3 is CASSFRRQRTSGNNEQYF. The CDR3 nucleotides are TGTGCCAGCAGCTTTAGACGTCAGCGGACTAGCGGAAACAATGAGCAGTACTTC.

The chain is built from TRBV4-1 and TRBJ2-1, with a tentative D call TRBD1 (5 bases). The ends were cut back, 5 bases at V and 3 bases at J, with 14 bases in the middle. In germline, CDR1 is MGHRA, CDR2 YSYEKL. The CDR3 sequence is 15 residues long. CDR3 nucleotides: TGCGCCAGCAGCAAAGGGGCAGGCAACTACAATGAGCAGTTCTTC. It specifies CASSKGAGNYNEQFF.

With respect to this clonotype: A read error may produce the germline difference seen at one junction end. The CDR3 loop is CAGSSVKENEKLFF. The DNA for the CDR3 is TGTGCCGGCAGCTCGGTGAAGGAGAATGAAAAACTGTTTTTT. This chain links TRBV3-1 with TRBJ1-4; D unclear. This CDR3 contains 14 residues. Germline CDR1 is LGHDT and CDR2 is YNNKEL (reference sequence).

The CDR3 bases are TGTGCCACCAGCAGAGATCGAAGGACCCAGTACTTC. This codes for CATSRDRRTQYF. The chain combines TRBV15 with TRBJ2-5; D unclear. The V and J ends lost 0 bases and 7 bases respectively, with 6 bases between them. Germline loops: CDR1 LNHNV, CDR2 YYDKDF (reference sequence). The CDR3 sequence is 12 residues long.

Only one count was recorded for this clonotype. This chain connects TRBV5-6 to TRBJ2-1; 7 bases are shared with TRBD1. In germline, CDR1 is SGHDT, CDR2 YYEEEE. This CDR3 is 17 amino acids long. With V trimmed by 4 bases and J by 3 bases, 13 bases remained unmatched. The CDR3: CASSAGTAPLYYNEQFF. The CDR3 nucleotides read TGTGCCAGCAGCGCCGGGACAGCACCTCTCTACTACAATGAGCAGTTCTTC.

The CDR3 region has the DNA TGTGCCAGCAGCGCCCGGGGGATAAATCAGCCCCAGCATTTT. This translates into CASSARGINQPQHF. The gene calls are TRBV5-6 and TRBJ1-5; a weak D match, TRBD1 (5 bases). The germline V gene encodes CDR1 SGHDT and CDR2 YYEEEE. The CDR3 is 14 amino acids. Trimming pared 4 bases from V and 4 bases from J, leaving 12 bases between.

This clonotype was seen a handful of times. This sequence joins TRBV6-5 and TRBJ2-6; 7 positions match TRBD2. This CDR3 is 15 amino acids long. Germline loops: CDR1 MNHEY, CDR2 SVGAGI. V gave up 5 bases and J gave up 4 bases; unmatched junction bases: 5. The CDR3 sequence is CASSGGSTGANVLTF. The CDR3 DNA sequence: TGTGCCAGCAGTGGCGGGAGTACGGGGGCCAACGTCCTGACTTTC.

The V and J genes are TRBV10-3 and TRBJ2-7; D gene uncertain. This CDR3 region has 14 residues. V lost 3 bases to trimming and J lost 2 bases, with 11 bases between them. The germline V gene has CDR1 ENHRY and CDR2 SYGVKD. In nucleotides, the CDR3 is TGTGCCATCAGTGACTGGACCGCAGCCTACGAGCAGTACTTC. Protein product: CAISDWTAAYEQYF.

The CDR3 DNA reads TGCGCCAGCAGCTTGGGGTCGGGGGCCCAAGAGACCCAGTACTTC. Translated, it gives CASSLGSGAQETQYF. The V and J genes are TRBV5-1 and TRBJ2-5; tentatively, D is TRBD1 or TRBD2 (6 bases each). Trimming removed 0 bases from V and 1 base from J, with 10 bases in between. The CDR3 spans 15 residues. CDR1 and CDR2 (germline): SGHRS, YFSETQ.

The V gene is TRBV15, the J gene TRBJ1-4, with a tentative D call TRBD1 (5 bases). Trimming cost V 0 bases and J 7 bases, with 15 bases left between them. This CDR3 region has 16 residues. Germline values: CDR1 LNHNV, CDR2 YYDKDF (reference sequence). CDR3 amino acids: CATSRDLPRDREKLFF. The CDR3 nucleotides are TGTGCCACCAGCAGAGATTTGCCAAGGGACCGTGAAAAACTGTTTTTT.

V and J are TRBV30 and TRBJ2-7; possible D gene TRBD1, 6 bases. Germline V CDR1 and CDR2: GTSNPN, SVGIG (reference sequence). CDR3 size: 14 residues. Trimming took 2 bases from V and 0 from J, leaving 11 bases between them. In nucleotides, the CDR3 is TGTGCCTGGAGTAGCTCGGACAGCTCCTACGAGCAGTACTTC. Encoded protein: CAWSSSDSSYEQYF. Supplemented by reference TRBV30 and TRBJ2-7, the full variable domain reads SQTIHQWPATLVQPVGSPLSLECTVEGTSNPNLYWYRQAAGRGLQLLFYSVGIGQISSEVPQNLSASRPQDRQFILSSKKLLLSDSGFYLCAWSSSDSSYEQYFGPGTRLTVT.

The chain has TRBV20-1 and TRBJ2-1; TRBD2 aligns across 7 bases. Germline CDR1 and CDR2: DFQATT and SNEGSKA (reference sequence). V lost 4 bases, J lost 7 bases, and 13 bases stayed unmatched. The CDR3 is 15 residues long. In DNA form, the CDR3 reads TGCAGTGCTACCAAAACGGGGTGGGGAGGGAATGAGCAGTTCTTC. This sequence encodes CSATKTGWGGNEQFF.

The CDR3 sequence: CSALWSTGTVVMEQYF. For the CDR3, the DNA is TGCAGTGCTCTTTGGTCCACTGGGACGGTGGTGATGGAGCAGTACTTC. This chain connects TRBV20-1 to TRBJ2-7; TRBD1 or TRBD2 may be the D gene (5 bases each). The CDR3 covers 16 residues. The V end was cut by 5 bases, the J end by 7 bases, with 27 bases between. Germline CDR1 reads DFQATT; CDR2 reads SNEGSKA (reference sequence).

This rearrangement joins TRBV7-8 to TRBJ2-7; D is unresolved. This CDR3 contains 14 residues. The ends were cut back, 6 bases at V and 2 bases at J, with 14 bases in the middle. The germline V gene has CDR1 SGHVS and CDR2 FQNEAQ. CDR3 nucleotides: TGTGCCAGCAGTTCCGACCCGTACCCCTACGAGCAGTACTTC. This translates into CASSSDPYPYEQYF.

CDR3 nucleotides: TGTGCCAGCAGTACGACTAGCGGGAGCGGTAAGACCCAGTACTTC. Its protein product is CASSTTSGSGKTQYF. The V and J genes are TRBV2 and TRBJ2-5; TRBD2 matches at 12 bases. Trimming removed 5 bases from V and 6 bases from J; junction bases left unmatched: 7. CDR1 and CDR2 from the germline V gene are SNHLY and FYNNEI. The CDR3 has 15 amino acids.

The chain carries TRBV27 and TRBJ2-3; the D gene is possibly TRBD2 (6 bases). This CDR3 is built from 12 residues. The ends were cut back, 7 bases at V and 8 bases at J, with 13 bases in the middle. Germline V gives CDR1 MNHEY, CDR2 SMNVEV (reference sequence). CDR3 coding DNA: TGTGCCAGCATCAAGACCGGGGGTACGCAGTATTTT. Translated, it gives CASIKTGGTQYF.

The chain carries TRBV12-5 and TRBJ2-6, with 8 positions matching TRBD1. Losses at the gene ends were 2 bases for V and 0 bases for J; bases not matched to a gene: 6. This CDR3 is built from 18 residues. Germline CDR1 LGHNT, CDR2 FRNRAP. This chain's CDR3 is CASGLIWTGPSGANVLTF. The CDR3 DNA is TGTGCTAGTGGTTTGATCTGGACAGGGCCCTCTGGGGCCAACGTCCTGACTTTC.

This sequence joins TRBV6-2 or TRBV6-3 and TRBJ2-1, with D unresolved. CDR3 size: 12 residues. In germline, CDR1 is MNHEY, CDR2 SVGEGT. V lost 0 bases to trimming and J lost 12 bases, with 9 bases between them. CDR3 loop: CASSYSISAQFF. Written as DNA, the CDR3 is TGTGCCAGCAGTTACTCGATAAGTGCGCAGTTCTTC.

Worth noting for this clonotype: A much larger clone sits a single nucleotide away, making a read error possible. CDR3 sequence reads: CASSLVIDTQYF. The CDR3 bases are TGTGCCAGCAGCTTGGTTATAGATACGCAGTATTTT. The chain employs TRBV5-6 and TRBJ2-3; no clear D gene. Germline lookup yields CDR1 SGHDT and CDR2 YYEEEE. With 0 bases removed from V and 5 bases from J, the gap between germline ends came to 4 bases. CDR3 length: 12 residues.

The CDR3: CASRAGLGTYEQYF. In DNA, the CDR3 is TGTGCCAGCAGGGCGGGACTAGGCACATACGAGCAGTACTTC. The J gene is TRBJ2-7, the V gene TRBV12-3 or TRBV12-4; 8 nucleotides agree with TRBD2. V lost 6 bases to trimming and J lost 4 bases; unmatched junction nucleotides: 8. The CDR3 sequence is 14 residues long.

This chain links TRBV3-1 with TRBJ1-5; 7 positions match TRBD1. V dropped 1 base and J dropped 0; count of bases not matched to a gene: 12. Germline V gives CDR1 LGHDT, CDR2 YNNKEL (reference sequence). The CDR3 loop spans 19 amino acids. The CDR3 sequence is CASSQVPRQGSDSNQPQHF. Here the CDR3 DNA reads TGTGCCAGCAGCCAAGTCCCCCGACAGGGCTCAGATAGCAATCAGCCCCAGCATTTT.

This clonotype turned up a few times. The chain employs TRBV12-5 and TRBJ2-1, with D perhaps being TRBD1 or TRBD2 (6 bases each). Trimming took off 5 bases at V and 4 bases at J, with 15 bases between the two ends. CDR1 is LGHNT, CDR2 FRNRAP, per germline. The length of the CDR3 is 15 residues. The CDR3 region is CASGTKGGLYNEQFF. CDR3 DNA sequence: TGTGCTAGTGGTACAAAGGGGGGCCTATACAATGAGCAGTTCTTC.

The V gene is TRBV12-3 or TRBV12-4, the J gene TRBJ2-1, with 8 nucleotides matching TRBD2. This CDR3 has 14 amino acids. Trimming cost V 4 bases and J 8 bases; bases outside gene matches: 7. DNA for the CDR3: TGTGCCAGCAGTTCAACGGGGGGGGGCTATGAGCAGTTCTTC. Amino acids: CASSSTGGGYEQFF.